The 15 T cell receptor beta chains presented below share a single source sample, sequenced in a study of blood T cell repertoires in COVID-19. Method: immunoSEQ multiplex PCR; TCRdb's copy keeps in-frame clones and lacks some. The table has fewer than 70,000 clones, about 85% seen once. The sample was peripheral blood. The receptors were gathered from a man of 80 years or more with acute or convalescent COVID-19.

This clone was recorded once. CDR3 nucleotide sequence: TGCGCCAGCAGCCACCGCTTGGGGCCGGGACTAGAGGTGGAGAATGAGCAGTTCTTC. Protein sequence: CASSHRLGPGLEVENEQFF. The chain employs TRBV4-3 and TRBJ2-1; 8 bases align to TRBD2. V shed 3 bases and J 7 bases; nucleotides not matched to a gene: 20. This CDR3 region has 19 residues. Germline V gene data show CDR1 as LGHNA and CDR2 as YSLEER.

A few counts support this clone. This rearrangement joins TRBV12-5 to TRBJ1-1; possibly TRBD1 for D (5 bases). CDR1 is LGHNT, CDR2 FRNRAP, per germline. The CDR3 is 12 residues long. Trimming stripped 1 base from V and 8 bases from J, with 8 bases between. The CDR3 nucleotides read TGTGCTAGTGGTTTGGGACGACAGGAAGCTTTCTTT. Amino acids: CASGLGRQEAFF.

This chain joins TRBV11-2 and TRBJ2-3, with D possibly matching TRBD2 (5 bases). Germline loops: CDR1 SGHAT, CDR2 FQNNGV. There are 15 residues in the CDR3. V lost 7 bases to trimming and J lost 1 base, with 15 bases between them. In DNA, the CDR3 is TGTGCCAGCACCCAGGCGAGGGTTGGCACAGATACGCAGTATTTT. This encodes CASTQARVGTDTQYF.

The V and J genes are TRBV5-1 and TRBJ1-2; no clear D gene. Germline CDR1 is SGHRS and CDR2 is YFSETQ. Trimming pared 0 bases from V and 4 bases from J, leaving 10 bases between. The CDR3 loop spans 14 amino acids. The CDR3 DNA reads as TGCGCCAGCAGCTTGGCCACGGGGTCCTATGGCTACACCTTC. As protein: CASSLATGSYGYTF.

This sequence joins TRBV7-8 and TRBJ2-7, with D possibly TRBD2 on 6 matching bases. Per germline, CDR1 SGHVS and CDR2 FQNEAQ. The ends were cut back, 4 bases at V and 1 base at J, with 8 bases in the middle. The CDR3 covers 13 residues. The CDR3 region is CASSWGVSYEQYF. As DNA, the CDR3 is TGTGCCAGCAGCTGGGGGGTGTCCTACGAGCAGTACTTC.

This rearrangement joins TRBV29-1 to TRBJ2-5; D perhaps matches TRBD2 (5 bases). The CDR3 totals 13 residues. Germline CDR1 is SQVTM and CDR2 is ANQGSEA. Trimming pared 1 base from V and 3 bases from J, leaving 9 bases between. The CDR3 region is CSVEGGQKETQYF. In DNA form, the CDR3 reads TGCAGCGTTGAAGGCGGGCAGAAAGAGACCCAGTACTTC.

The gene calls are TRBV6-5 and TRBJ1-1; 8 nucleotides align to TRBD1. Looked up from germline, CDR1 is MNHEY and CDR2 is SVGAGI. The CDR3 has 15 residues. J was trimmed by 5 bases and V by 0 bases; bases with no gene match: 5. The CDR3 is CASSYSPRGPTEAFF. The CDR3 DNA follows: TGTGCCAGCAGTTACTCGCCCAGGGGGCCTACTGAAGCTTTCTTT.

This sequence joins TRBV6-5 and TRBJ1-1, with a possible D match to TRBD1 (5 bases). V shed 0 bases and J shed 5 bases, with 13 bases lying between them. This CDR3 is built from 15 residues. Germline values: CDR1 MNHEY, CDR2 SVGAGI. CDR3 DNA sequence: TGTGCCAGCAGTTACTCGATACAGGTACGAACTGAAGCTTTCTTT. This gives the protein CASSYSIQVRTEAFF.

J is TRBJ2-3 and V is TRBV2, with TRBD2 as a possible D gene (6 bases). The germline gives CDR1 SNHLY, CDR2 FYNNEI. The CDR3 runs to 16 residues. V was shortened by 2 bases and J by 5 bases, with 17 bases between the two germline ends. CDR3 amino acids: CASSERIRAGGDTQYF. The CDR3 DNA sequence: TGTGCCAGCAGTGAAAGAATCCGAGCGGGTGGAGATACGCAGTATTTT.

The CDR3 region has the DNA TGCGCCAGCAGCTTGGCGTCGGGAGGCGTAGGGGAGACCCAGTACTTC. It encodes CASSLASGGVGETQYF. The V call is TRBV5-1, the J call TRBJ2-5, with 7 nucleotides matching TRBD2. The CDR3 sequence is 16 residues long. V lost 0 bases to trimming and J lost 5 bases; unmatched junction nucleotides: 10. Germline CDR1 is SGHRS and CDR2 is YFSETQ. Using reference TRBV5-1 and TRBJ2-5 for the parts outside the CDR3, the full variable domain is KAGVTQTPRYLIKTRGQQVTLSCSPISGHRSVSWYQQTPGQGLQFLFEYFSETQRNKGNFPGRFSGRQFSNSRSEMNVSTLELGDSALYLCASSLASGGVGETQYFGPGTRLLVL.

In this sample, this clone turned up a few times. The gene calls are TRBV20-1 and TRBJ1-4, with 8 bases fitting TRBD1. The CDR3 has 15 amino acids. Germline CDR1 is DFQATT and CDR2 is SNEGSKA (reference sequence). V dropped 3 bases and J dropped 10; count of bases not matched to a gene: 13. The CDR3 spells CSASTQGASIGKLFF. CDR3 nucleotide sequence: TGCAGTGCTAGTACCCAGGGGGCTTCTATCGGAAAACTGTTTTTT.

The CDR3 coding sequence is TGCGCCAGCAGCTCGGGGACTAGCGGGAGCGGCCCAGATACGCAGTATTTT. The encoded protein is CASSSGTSGSGPDTQYF. The chain couples TRBV5-1 to TRBJ2-3; 14 nucleotides agree with TRBD2. With 3 bases clipped from V and 4 bases from J, the junction kept 7 bases outside the gene matches. This CDR3 contains 17 residues. Germline loops: CDR1 SGHRS, CDR2 YFSETQ.

CDR3 DNA sequence: TGCGCCAGCAGCTTGACAGTAGCCAAAAACATTCAGTACTTC. It yields the protein CASSLTVAKNIQYF. This chain links TRBV5-1 with TRBJ2-4; unclear D gene. The CDR3 contains 14 residues. Germline lookup yields CDR1 SGHRS and CDR2 YFSETQ. Trimming removed 1 base from V and 0 bases from J, with 5 bases in between.

This sequence joins TRBV12-5 and TRBJ1-3; D is unresolved. V lost 4 bases to trimming and J lost 4 bases, with 14 bases between them. Germline CDR1 and CDR2: LGHNT and FRNRAP. CDR3 size: 15 residues. The CDR3 sequence is CASGYPAAEGNTIYF. CDR3 DNA: TGTGCTAGTGGTTACCCGGCAGCGGAGGGAAACACCATATATTTT.

This sequence joins TRBV9 and TRBJ2-5; 8 bases agree with TRBD1. The CDR3 runs 15 residues. Germline CDR1 reads SGDLS; CDR2 reads YYNGEE. The V gene end was trimmed by 3 bases and the J gene end by 5 bases; junction bases not matched to a gene: 9. DNA for the CDR3: TGTGCCAGCAGCGCCACAGGGGGATCTAGGGAGACCCAGTACTTC. Translation: CASSATGGSRETQYF.